This T cell receptor beta chain emerged from a study of cytomegalovirus exposure and HLA in healthy donors. With 60 Vbeta and 13 Jbeta primers, the PCR was carried out. Produced via immunoSEQ multiplex PCR; TCRdb's table is partial and in-frame only. There are 85,000 to 130,000 clones in the sample; approximately 73% occur only once, and under 4.5% lies in the top ten. Regarding the study as a whole: Later work associated roughly 17,000 TCR beta sequences with HLA alleles at 0.05 false discovery rate. Trimming of TCR beta V- and J-genes showed a link, identified in a later analysis, to a missense DCLRE1C variant.

This CDR3 has 15 residues. Germline CDR1 reads SGHDN; CDR2 reads FVKESK. V was clipped by 1 base and J by 2 bases, with 11 bases between them. A few counts support this clone. What it recognizes is unknown. The clonotype was recovered from a woman aged 45 to 65 in good health and CMV-seropositive. The sample taken for sequencing was PBMCs. The chain uses TRBV14 and TRBJ1-1; tentative D call: TRBD1 (6 bases). The CDR3 loop reads CASSQVQGLNTEAFF. CDR3 coding DNA: TGTGCCAGCAGCCAAGTTCAGGGGTTAAACACTGAAGCTTTCTTT.